This TCR beta chain comes out of a study of T-cell memory formation after mild COVID-19. Notes on the study in general: Clones contracting day 15 to 85 were balanced CD4/CD8; later expanders leaned CD4+.

Constant-segment primers served in 5'RACE that generated TCR alpha and TCR beta cDNA libraries bearing sample barcodes and UMIs. MiXCR, applied by TCRdb to the 5' RACE reads, yields one record per CDR3 protein. The table includes 380,000 or so distinct CDR3 sequences, around 15% detected once. Comments on this clonotype: The antigen remains unidentified.

This CDR3 has 17 amino acids. V was pared by 0 bases and J by 3 bases, with 18 bases between. Germline-derived CDR1 and CDR2 are DFQATT and SNEGSKA (reference sequence). The chain couples TRBV20-1 to TRBJ1-3; TRBD1 might be the D (6 bases). The source material was PBMCs or a T cell subset sorted from them (not recorded which). The clonotype originates from a man younger than 35 who had mild COVID-19 (a few samples of this study predate the infection). Cell type and time point are not known. The CDR3 coding sequence is TGCAGTGCTAGAGATGACGACAGGTCAGCTAGTGGAAACACCATATATTTT. Residues: CSARDDDRSASGNTIYF.